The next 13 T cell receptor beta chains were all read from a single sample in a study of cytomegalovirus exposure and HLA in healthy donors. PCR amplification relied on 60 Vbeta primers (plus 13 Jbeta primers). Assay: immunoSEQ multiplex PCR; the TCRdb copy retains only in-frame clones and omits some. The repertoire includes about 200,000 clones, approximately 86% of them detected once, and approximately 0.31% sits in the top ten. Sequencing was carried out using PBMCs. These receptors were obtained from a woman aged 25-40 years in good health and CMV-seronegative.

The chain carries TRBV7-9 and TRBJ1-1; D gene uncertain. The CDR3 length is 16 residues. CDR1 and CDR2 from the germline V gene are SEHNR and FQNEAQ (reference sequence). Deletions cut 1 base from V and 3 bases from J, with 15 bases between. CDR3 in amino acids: CASSLDTTEVDTEAFF. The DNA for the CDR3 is TGTGCCAGCAGCTTAGACACTACCGAGGTAGACACTGAAGCTTTCTTT.

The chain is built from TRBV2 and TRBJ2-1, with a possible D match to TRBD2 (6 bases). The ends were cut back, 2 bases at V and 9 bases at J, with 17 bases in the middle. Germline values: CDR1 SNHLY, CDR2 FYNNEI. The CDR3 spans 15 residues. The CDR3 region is CASSELRENGSEQFF. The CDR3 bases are TGTGCCAGCAGTGAATTGCGAGAGAACGGGAGTGAGCAGTTCTTC.

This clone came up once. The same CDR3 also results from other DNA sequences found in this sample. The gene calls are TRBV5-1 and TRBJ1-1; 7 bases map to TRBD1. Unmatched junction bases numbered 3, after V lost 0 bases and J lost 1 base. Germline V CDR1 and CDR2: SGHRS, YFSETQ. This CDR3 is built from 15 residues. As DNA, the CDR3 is TGCGCCAGCAGCTTGGGGACAGGTGGGAACACTGAAGCTTTCTTT. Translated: CASSLGTGGNTEAFF.

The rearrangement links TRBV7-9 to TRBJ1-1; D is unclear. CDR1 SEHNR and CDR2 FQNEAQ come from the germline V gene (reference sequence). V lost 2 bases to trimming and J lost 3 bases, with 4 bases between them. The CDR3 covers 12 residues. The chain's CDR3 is CASSLKHTEAFF. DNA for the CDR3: TGTGCCAGCAGCTTAAAGCACACTGAAGCTTTCTTT.

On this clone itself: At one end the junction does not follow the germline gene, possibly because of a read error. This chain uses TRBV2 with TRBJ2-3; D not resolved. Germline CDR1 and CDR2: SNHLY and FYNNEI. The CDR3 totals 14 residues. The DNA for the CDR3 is TGTGCCAGCAGTGAATTTTTCCTCACAAATACGCAGTATTTT. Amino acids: CASSEFFLTNTQYF.

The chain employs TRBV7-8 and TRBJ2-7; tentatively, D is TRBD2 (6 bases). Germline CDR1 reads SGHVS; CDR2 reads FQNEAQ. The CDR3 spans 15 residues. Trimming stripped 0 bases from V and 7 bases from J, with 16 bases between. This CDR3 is CASSLAFGGPTEQYF. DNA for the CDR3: TGTGCCAGCAGCTTAGCGTTCGGGGGACCTACGGAGCAGTACTTC.

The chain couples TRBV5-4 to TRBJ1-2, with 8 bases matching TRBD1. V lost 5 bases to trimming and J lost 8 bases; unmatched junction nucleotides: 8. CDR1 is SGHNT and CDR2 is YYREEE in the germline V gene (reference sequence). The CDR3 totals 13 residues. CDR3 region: CASRDGQGGGYTF. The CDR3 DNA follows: TGTGCCAGCAGAGACGGACAGGGAGGCGGCTACACCTTC.

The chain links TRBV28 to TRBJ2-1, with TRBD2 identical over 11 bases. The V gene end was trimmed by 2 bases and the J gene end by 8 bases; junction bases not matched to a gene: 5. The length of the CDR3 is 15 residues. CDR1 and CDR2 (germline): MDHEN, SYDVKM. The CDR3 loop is CASSLGLAGRHEQFF. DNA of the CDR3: TGTGCCAGCAGTTTAGGACTAGCGGGTAGGCATGAGCAGTTCTTC.

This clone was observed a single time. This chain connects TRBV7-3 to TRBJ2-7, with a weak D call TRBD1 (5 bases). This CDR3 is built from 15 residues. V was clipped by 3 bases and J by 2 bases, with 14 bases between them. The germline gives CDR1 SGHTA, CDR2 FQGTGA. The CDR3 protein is CASSFQTGPAYEQYF. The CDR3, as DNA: TGTGCCAGCAGCTTCCAAACAGGACCAGCCTACGAGCAGTACTTC.

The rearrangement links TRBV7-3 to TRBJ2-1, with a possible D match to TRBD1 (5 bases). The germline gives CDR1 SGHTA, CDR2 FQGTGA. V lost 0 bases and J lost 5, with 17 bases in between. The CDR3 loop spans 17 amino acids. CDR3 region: CASSLTLSGAVNNEQFF. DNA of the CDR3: TGTGCCAGCAGCTTAACGTTAAGTGGGGCAGTCAACAATGAGCAGTTCTTC.

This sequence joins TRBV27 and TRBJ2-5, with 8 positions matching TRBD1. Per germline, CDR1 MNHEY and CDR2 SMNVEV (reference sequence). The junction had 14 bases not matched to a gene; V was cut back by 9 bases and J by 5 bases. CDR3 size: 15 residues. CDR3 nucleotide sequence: TGTGCCAGGACAGGGGTTGTCAGATGGGGGGAGACCCAGTACTTC. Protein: CARTGVVRWGETQYF.

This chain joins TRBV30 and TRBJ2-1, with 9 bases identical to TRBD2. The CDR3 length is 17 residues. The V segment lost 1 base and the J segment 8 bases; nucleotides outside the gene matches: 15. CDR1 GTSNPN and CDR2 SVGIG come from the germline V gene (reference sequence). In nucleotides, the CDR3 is TGTGCCTGGAGTGGAGAACTTCGCGGGGGGGCCATGGATGAGCAGTTCTTC. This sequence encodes CAWSGELRGGAMDEQFF.

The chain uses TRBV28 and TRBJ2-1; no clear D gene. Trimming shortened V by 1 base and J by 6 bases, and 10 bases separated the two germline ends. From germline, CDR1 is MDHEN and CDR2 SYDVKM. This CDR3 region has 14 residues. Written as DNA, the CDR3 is TGTGCCAGCAGTTTATATCCAGGAACCAATGAGCAGTTCTTC. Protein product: CASSLYPGTNEQFF. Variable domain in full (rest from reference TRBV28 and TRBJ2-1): DVKVTQSSRYLVKRTGEKVFLECVQDMDHENMFWYRQDPGLGLRLIYFSYDVKMKEKGDIPEGYSVSREKKERFSLILESASTNQTSMYLCASSLYPGTNEQFFGPGTRLTVL.